Here is one T cell receptor (beta chain) with its context. The junction and the germline gene differ at one end; a read error may be behind it. TCRdb's table, derived via immunoSEQ multiplex PCR, lists solely in-frame clones and lacks some. The sample holds 9,500 to 13,000 clones, around 73% seen once. These data come from a study of sequential checkpoint blockade in melanoma. Study-level background: Arm A got nivolumab then ipilimumab; arm B the reverse, 1:1. After both sequences, patients received maintenance nivolumab.

Treatment specified: randomized to nivolumab then ipilimumab (arm A) or the reverse (arm B). Patients had received no earlier DNA-damaging chemotherapy. Live CD3+CD8+ CD19− CD56− cells were sorted from PBMCs. CDR1 SSHAT and CDR2 FNYEAQ come from the germline V gene (reference sequence). The CDR3 extends over 13 amino acids. The material was CD8+ T cells sorted from blood (inferred from file names), obtained from a patient given nivolumab and ipilimumab in sequence. The origin of this receptor is a human donor with melanoma. This chain connects TRBV7-7 to TRBJ2-2; tentatively, D is TRBD1 (5 bases). The CDR3 region is CASSQSGMRELFF. DNA of the CDR3: TGTGCTAGCAGCCAGTCAGGGATGCGGGAGCTGTTTTTT.